This TCR beta chain was captured in a study of tumor-infiltrating lymphocytes in localized non-small cell lung cancer. Study at large: Tumor tissue and non-adjacent uninvolved lung came from each patient.

The CDR3 spans 13 residues. Trimming at V came to 11 bases and at J to 5 bases, leaving 6 bases not matched to a gene. The V gene's germline CDR1 is ENHRY and CDR2 SYGVKD. Remarks on this clone: The target antigen is unknown.

Generated by immunoSEQ multiplex PCR, the TCRdb table keeps only in-frame clones and is missing some. The sample has around 16,000 clones, 45% seen once. Study outcomes and limitations: Compared with uninvolved lung, tumors showed higher T cell infiltration by TCRbeta sequencing. Tumor T-cell fraction from TCR sequencing was not associated with recurrence-free survival (p = 0.61). Available tissue quantity limited TCR sequencing to a patient subset.

The sequence came from a human donor with non-small cell lung cancer. This rearrangement joins TRBV10-3 to TRBJ1-2; 12 positions match TRBD1. Sequenced sample: lung tumor tissue. The CDR3 DNA sequence: TGTGCCGTCGGGGACAGGGGGCTATATGGCTACACCTTC. Amino acids: CAVGDRGLYGYTF.